One and the same sample provided the 32 T cell receptor beta chains below, sequenced in a study of blood T cell repertoires in COVID-19. The protocol was immunoSEQ multiplex PCR, while the TCRdb copy is restricted to in-frame clones and leaves out a portion. The table shows 250,000 to 300,000 clones, with around 86% occurring only once. Sequencing used peripheral blood. These TCRs come from a woman between 55 and 75 years old with active or convalescent COVID-19.

With respect to this clone: The junction does not match germline at one end; this may be a read error. The rearrangement uses TRBV10-3 and TRBJ1-4; 8 nucleotides line up with TRBD1. The germline gives CDR1 ENHRY, CDR2 SYGVKD. The CDR3 runs 12 residues. The CDR3 coding sequence is TGTGCCATCAGCTGGAGAGGGGACAGGCTTTATTTT. Its translation is CAISWRGDRLYF.

This chain joins TRBV7-8 and TRBJ2-1, with TRBD2 matching 8 bases. There are 16 residues in the CDR3. Germline CDR1 is SGHVS and CDR2 is FQNEAQ. V lost 1 base and J lost 5; bases outside the gene matches: 7. CDR3 protein: CASSLGVAGGNNEQFF. The CDR3 DNA is TGTGCCAGCAGCTTAGGGGTCGCGGGGGGCAACAATGAGCAGTTCTTC.

This clone was counted a few times. The chain couples TRBV30 to TRBJ1-6; 10 nucleotides align to TRBD1. The CDR3 spans 16 residues. CDR1 and CDR2 from the germline V gene are GTSNPN and SVGIG (reference sequence). V shed 3 bases and J 4 bases; nucleotides not matched to a gene: 6. The CDR3 sequence: CAWRMDRGNYNSPLHF. In nucleotides, the CDR3 is TGTGCCTGGAGGATGGACAGGGGGAATTATAATTCACCCCTCCACTTT.

The chain's CDR3 is CASSFDRDLLNTEAFF. The CDR3 nucleotides read TGTGCCAGCAGCTTCGACAGGGACCTATTGAACACTGAAGCTTTCTTT. The chain uses TRBV5-5 and TRBJ1-1, with TRBD1 identical over 7 bases. Per germline, CDR1 SGHKS and CDR2 YYEKEE (reference sequence). V gave up 2 bases and J gave up 0 bases; unmatched junction bases: 7. The CDR3 totals 16 residues.

The sample holds many counts of this clone. The J gene is TRBJ2-7, the V gene TRBV30; D perhaps matches TRBD1 (6 bases). The germline V gene encodes CDR1 GTSNPN and CDR2 SVGIG (reference sequence). V shed 0 bases and J shed 2 bases, with 17 bases lying between them. CDR3 length equals 16 residues. Here the CDR3 reads CAWSVLVQGVPYEQYF. In DNA form, the CDR3 reads TGTGCCTGGAGTGTACTGGTACAGGGAGTCCCCTACGAGCAGTACTTC.

The chain joins TRBV20-1 to TRBJ2-7; TRBD1 matches 8 bases. This CDR3 region has 12 residues. The germline V gene encodes CDR1 DFQATT and CDR2 SNEGSKA (reference sequence). V was pared by 3 bases and J by 7 bases, with 5 bases of the junction left unmatched. CDR3 sequence: CSASAGGTEQYF. CDR3 sequence (DNA): TGCAGTGCTAGTGCAGGGGGCACGGAGCAGTACTTC.

This rearrangement joins TRBV29-1 to TRBJ2-6, with D tentatively TRBD2 (5 bases). V lost 2 bases to trimming and J lost 2 bases, with 13 bases between them. In germline, CDR1 is SQVTM, CDR2 ANQGSEA. This CDR3 region has 16 residues. The CDR3 spells CSVERPGRAGANVLTF. The CDR3 DNA reads as TGCAGCGTTGAAAGGCCCGGGCGGGCTGGGGCCAACGTCCTGACTTTC.

The chain has TRBV19 and TRBJ2-3; 8 bases are a match to TRBD2. The V segment lost 6 bases and the J segment 7 bases; nucleotides outside the gene matches: 12. The germline CDR1 and CDR2 sequences are LNHDA and SQIVND (reference sequence). The CDR3 consists of 15 residues. The CDR3 spells CASRTRGGVENTQYF. Written as DNA, the CDR3 is TGTGCCAGTAGGACTCGGGGGGGCGTCGAAAATACGCAGTATTTT.

This clone came up a few times. At one boundary the junction diverges from the germline segment, which might be a read error. The CDR3 spells CASSRTNRGCSF. In DNA, the CDR3 is TGTGCCAGCAGCCGTACTAACAGGGGGTGCTCATTC. The chain carries TRBV7-9 and TRBJ2-7; TRBD1 matches at 8 bases. This CDR3 contains 12 residues. Per the germline V gene, CDR1 is SEHNR and CDR2 is FQNEAQ (reference sequence).

The J gene is TRBJ1-2, the V gene TRBV6-6, with 7 bases aligning to TRBD1. V lost 6 bases and J lost 6; bases outside the gene matches: 7. The germline CDR1 and CDR2 sequences are MNHNY and SVGAGI (reference sequence). This CDR3 has 13 residues. The CDR3 DNA follows: TGTGCCAGCAGCTTAGACAGGGACGATGGCTACACCTTC. Its translation is CASSLDRDDGYTF.

V gene TRBV7-3 combines with J gene TRBJ2-1; 8 bases are shared with TRBD2. V shed 2 bases, J shed 2 bases, and the junction held 5 bases outside the gene matches. CDR3 length: 16 residues. Germline CDR1 reads SGHTA; CDR2 reads FQGTGA. CDR3 nucleotides: TGTGCCAGCAGCTTATCAACCGGGGGGGCCTACAATGAGCAGTTCTTC. Its protein product is CASSLSTGGAYNEQFF.

The V gene is TRBV7-9, the J gene TRBJ2-1; no firm D call. The CDR3 contains 12 residues. The germline V and J ends were trimmed by 3 bases and 7 bases, with 7 bases remaining between them. Germline lookup yields CDR1 SEHNR and CDR2 FQNEAQ (reference sequence). This chain's CDR3 is CASSFGENEQFF. CDR3 bases: TGTGCCAGCAGCTTCGGAGAGAATGAGCAGTTCTTC.

The V gene is TRBV6-1, the J gene TRBJ2-7; TRBD1 matches at 11 bases. Germline V CDR1 and CDR2: MNHNS, SASEGT. The CDR3 length is 16 residues. V shed 2 bases, J shed 3 bases, and the junction held 6 bases outside the gene matches. The CDR3 DNA reads as TGTGCCAGCAGTGAATTCTGGACAGGGGGCATCTACGAGCAGTACTTC. Its protein is CASSEFWTGGIYEQYF.

The chain couples TRBV2 to TRBJ1-4; 8 nucleotides match TRBD1. Germline V lookup: CDR1 SNHLY, CDR2 FYNNEI. This CDR3 contains 18 residues. J was trimmed by 5 bases and V by 3 bases; bases with no gene match: 14. The CDR3 DNA reads TGTGCCAGCAGTGAGGAGCTAGGGACAGGCATCTACAATGAAAAACTGTTTTTT. Its protein product is CASSEELGTGIYNEKLFF.

The V call is TRBV6-5, the J call TRBJ1-3; the D gene is possibly TRBD1 (5 bases). There are 15 residues in the CDR3. CDR1 MNHEY and CDR2 SVGAGI come from the germline V gene. Trimming removed 0 bases from V and 0 bases from J, with 6 bases in between. The CDR3 DNA reads TGTGCCAGCAGTTACTCGGGGGGCTCTGGAAACACCATATATTTT. This codes for CASSYSGGSGNTIYF.

The sample holds one count of this clone. The chain uses TRBV7-3 and TRBJ2-7, with TRBD2 as a possible D gene (5 bases). Trimming stripped 5 bases from V and 6 bases from J, with 8 bases between. This CDR3 spans 11 amino acids. Looked up from germline, CDR1 is SGHTA and CDR2 is FQGTGA. The CDR3 sequence: CASSQGGEQYF. CDR3 bases: TGTGCCAGCAGCCAAGGAGGCGAGCAGTACTTC.

The chain carries TRBV15 and TRBJ1-5; D might be TRBD1 (5 bases). Germline V gene sequence: CDR1 LNHNV, CDR2 YYDKDF (reference sequence). This CDR3 has 14 residues. V lost 8 bases, J lost 0 bases, and 11 bases lay in between. The CDR3 coding sequence is TGTGCCACCGCGCCGACAGTTAGCAATCAGCCCCAGCATTTT. Its translation: CATAPTVSNQPQHF.

The chain recombines TRBV28 with TRBJ1-3; 8 nucleotides agree with TRBD1. The CDR3 is made up of 15 amino acids. V gave up 3 bases and J gave up 8 bases; unmatched junction bases: 9. Germline assignment: CDR1 MDHEN and CDR2 SYDVKM. The CDR3 DNA sequence: TGTGCCAGCAGTTTGGATCCAGGGGGCAGGGACACCATATATTTT. It yields the protein CASSLDPGGRDTIYF.

The rearrangement joins TRBV28 to TRBJ1-4; the match to TRBD1 covers 9 bases. V lost 7 bases and J lost 5; bases outside the gene matches: 5. There are 14 residues in the CDR3. Germline V gene lookup returns CDR1 MDHEN and CDR2 SYDVKM. The CDR3 DNA reads as TGTGCCAGCACCGAGGGACAGGGCAATGAAAAACTGTTTTTT. Amino acids: CASTEGQGNEKLFF.

The chain has TRBV5-4 and TRBJ2-7, with TRBD2 matching 8 bases. The junction had 2 bases not matched to a gene; V was cut back by 0 bases and J by 3 bases. The germline gives CDR1 SGHNT, CDR2 YYREEE (reference sequence). The CDR3 is made up of 14 amino acids. The CDR3 region is CASSLVAGGYEQYF. In DNA form, the CDR3 reads TGTGCCAGCAGCTTGGTCGCGGGGGGCTACGAGCAGTACTTC.

V is TRBV2 and J is TRBJ2-2, with 11 bases fitting TRBD2. Trimming took 4 bases from V and 3 from J; bases not matched to a gene: 4. Germline CDR1 and CDR2: SNHLY and FYNNEI. The CDR3 has 16 residues. CDR3: CASSANSGGDTGELFF. For the CDR3, the DNA is TGTGCCAGCAGTGCCAATAGCGGGGGGGACACCGGGGAGCTGTTTTTT.

Remarks on this clone: Distinct nucleotide sequences in the sample also encode this CDR3. V and J are TRBV7-2 and TRBJ1-3, with D maybe TRBD1 (6 bases). The CDR3 has 13 amino acids. CDR1 is SGHTA, CDR2 FQGNSA, per germline. V was cut by 5 bases and J by 8 bases, with 13 bases left in between. The CDR3 sequence: CASSPGQRDTIYF. The CDR3 bases are TGTGCCAGCAGCCCCGGACAGAGAGACACCATATATTTT.

The chain couples TRBV7-8 to TRBJ2-3; 10 bases match TRBD2. CDR1 is SGHVS, CDR2 FQNEAQ, per germline. The trim removed 5 bases at V and 6 bases at J, leaving 8 bases unmatched. CDR3 length: 15 amino acids. CDR3 coding DNA: TGTGCCAGCAGCCCACCTAGCGGGGGATGGGATACGCAGTATTTT. Translation: CASSPPSGGWDTQYF.

V usage is TRBV15 and J usage is TRBJ2-3; D is perhaps TRBD2 (6 bases). Germline assignment: CDR1 LNHNV and CDR2 YYDKDF (reference sequence). The CDR3 runs to 15 residues. The germline V and J ends were trimmed by 4 bases and 6 bases, with 17 bases remaining between them. The CDR3 sequence: CATSTRIREADTQYF. The CDR3 region has the DNA TGTGCCACCAGCACTAGAATCAGGGAGGCGGATACGCAGTATTTT.

This clone showed up many times. The chain carries TRBV4-1 and TRBJ1-1; 9 nucleotides match TRBD1. Per germline, CDR1 MGHRA and CDR2 YSYEKL. CDR3 length equals 15 residues. V dropped 1 base and J dropped 5; count of bases not matched to a gene: 5. In DNA form, the CDR3 reads TGCGCCAGCAGCCAAGCTTACAGGGGGCGGACTGAAGCTTTCTTT. Translating it yields CASSQAYRGRTEAFF.

The chain recombines TRBV6-5 with TRBJ2-6, with D maybe TRBD2 (5 bases). The CDR3 loop spans 16 amino acids. V was trimmed by 0 bases and J by 2 bases, leaving 8 bases between them. Germline V gene data show CDR1 as MNHEY and CDR2 as SVGAGI. The CDR3 loop reads CASSYSFGTGANVLTF. The CDR3 DNA is TGTGCCAGCAGTTACTCATTCGGGACTGGGGCCAACGTCCTGACTTTC.

The V call is TRBV7-9, the J call TRBJ1-5; tentative D call: TRBD1 (5 bases). The V end was cut by 5 bases, the J end by 2 bases, with 19 bases between. The CDR3 length is 17 residues. Germline V lookup: CDR1 SEHNR, CDR2 FQNEAQ (reference sequence). CDR3 protein: CASSHDRDLFGNQPQHF. Here the CDR3 DNA reads TGTGCCAGCAGCCACGACAGAGATCTTTTTGGCAATCAGCCCCAGCATTTT.

The J gene is TRBJ2-3, the V gene TRBV19; 10 bases agree with TRBD1. The length of the CDR3 is 15 residues. The germline CDR1 and CDR2 sequences are LNHDA and SQIVND (reference sequence). The trim removed 5 bases at V and 6 bases at J, leaving 8 bases unmatched. In DNA form, the CDR3 reads TGTGCCAGTAGTTCAGCGACAGGGGGCGCGGATACGCAGTATTTT. Translated: CASSSATGGADTQYF.

This chain joins TRBV6-5 and TRBJ1-1; a possible D gene is TRBD1 (5 bases). V lost 8 bases and J 0 bases, leaving 16 bases between the germline ends. CDR1 and CDR2 (germline): MNHEY, SVGAGI. This CDR3 region has 15 residues. CDR3: CASPKGSGLNTEAFF. As DNA, the CDR3 is TGTGCCAGCCCCAAGGGGTCGGGTCTGAACACTGAAGCTTTCTTT.

The CDR3 DNA sequence: TGTGCCAGCAGTGGGGACAGAGGCTATGGCTACACCTTC. This sequence encodes CASSGDRGYGYTF. The chain carries TRBV28 and TRBJ1-2, with 7 bases that match TRBD1. Germline V lookup: CDR1 MDHEN, CDR2 SYDVKM. V shed 5 bases, J shed 4 bases, and the junction held 4 bases outside the gene matches. This CDR3 spans 13 amino acids.

The V and J genes are TRBV27 and TRBJ2-3; D may be TRBD1 (6 bases). Germline CDR1 is MNHEY and CDR2 is SMNVEV (reference sequence). Trimming stripped 2 bases from V and 6 bases from J, with 15 bases between. CDR3 length equals 15 residues. Here the CDR3 DNA reads TGTGCCAGCAGTTTACTCAACAGGGTAGCGGATACGCAGTATTTT. Translation: CASSLLNRVADTQYF.

J is TRBJ1-2 and V is TRBV14, with 8 positions matching TRBD1. J lost 11 bases, V lost 4 bases, and 15 bases had no gene match. The CDR3 totals 15 residues. The germline CDR1 and CDR2 sequences are SGHDN and FVKESK. CDR3 DNA sequence: TGTGCCAGCAGCCCCACCTCAGGACAGGGACTGAGTTACACCTTC. This encodes CASSPTSGQGLSYTF.